This record covers a single TCR beta chain. This entry is derived from a study of regulatory T cells in long-lasting Graves disease. Construction of TCR beta libraries relied on iRepertoire HTBI primers and on Arm-PCR targeting CDR3 regions. TCRdb processed the multiplex PCR reads anew with MiXCR; each CDR3 protein has one entry. The sample lists 400,000 to 550,000 distinct CDR3 sequences; about a sixth were seen once. Specified time point: newly diagnosed GD, antithyroid drugs for less than 3 months. Extracted RNA from PBMCs served as the source of the TCR library. Trimming cost V 6 bases and J 3 bases; bases outside gene matches: 6. The CDR3 sequence is 14 residues long. Germline V gene sequence: CDR1 WSHSY, CDR2 SAAADI. This sample was also put to use in a study of T cells in Graves' hyperthyroidism and ophthalmopathy.

Specimen: peripheral blood mononuclear cells (PBMCs), collected at new diagnosis, from a patient treated with antithyroid drugs. This TCR was recovered from a woman under 30 with Graves disease. The chain carries TRBV10-2 and TRBJ2-5; 8 bases agree with TRBD1. CDR3 in amino acids: CASREIQGEETQYF. The CDR3 DNA reads as TGCGCCAGCAGAGAAATACAGGGGGAAGAGACCCAGTACTTC.